This entry is about one TCR beta chain. This sample stems from a study of blood T cell repertoires in COVID-19. For the study at large: The United States, Italy and Spain provided the acute and convalescent COVID-19 samples. Nucleic acid was either cDNA or gDNA, and it came from T cells, B-cell-depleted T cells, or PBMCs.

V dropped 1 base and J dropped 4 bases, with 13 bases sitting between them. CDR1 is MNHNS, CDR2 SASEGT, per germline. This CDR3 is 15 amino acids long. Original data processing: Using reference gene primer amplification, nucleated cell counts were estimated. Clones were read by immunoSEQ multiplex PCR, and TCRdb kept only the in-frame ones, dropping some. Clonal size and the V and J genes are those of that table, whereas D and trimming came from the DNA. The profile shows 95,000 to 150,000 clones, around 86% of them singletons. This receptor was identified in a man aged 35-49 years with acute or convalescent COVID-19. This chain joins TRBV6-1 and TRBJ2-5; D unresolved. Sequences were obtained from peripheral blood. The CDR3 is CASSEDPWRGETQYF. In nucleotides, the CDR3 is TGTGCCAGCAGTGAAGACCCCTGGAGAGGAGAGACCCAGTACTTC.